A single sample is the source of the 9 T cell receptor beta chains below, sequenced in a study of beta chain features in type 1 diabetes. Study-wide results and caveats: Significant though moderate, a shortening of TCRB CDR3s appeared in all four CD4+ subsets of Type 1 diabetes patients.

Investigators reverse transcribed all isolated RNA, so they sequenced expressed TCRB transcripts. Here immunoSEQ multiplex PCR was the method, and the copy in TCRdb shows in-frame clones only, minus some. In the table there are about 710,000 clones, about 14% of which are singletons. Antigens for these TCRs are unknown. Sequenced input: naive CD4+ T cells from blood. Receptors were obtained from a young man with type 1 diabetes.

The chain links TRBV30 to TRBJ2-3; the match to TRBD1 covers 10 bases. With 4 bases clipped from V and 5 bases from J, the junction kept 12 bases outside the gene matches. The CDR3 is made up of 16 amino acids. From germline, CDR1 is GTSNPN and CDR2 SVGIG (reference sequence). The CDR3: CAWTLTRDRGRDTQYF. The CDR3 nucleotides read TGTGCCTGGACCCTAACTAGGGACAGGGGTCGAGATACGCAGTATTTT.

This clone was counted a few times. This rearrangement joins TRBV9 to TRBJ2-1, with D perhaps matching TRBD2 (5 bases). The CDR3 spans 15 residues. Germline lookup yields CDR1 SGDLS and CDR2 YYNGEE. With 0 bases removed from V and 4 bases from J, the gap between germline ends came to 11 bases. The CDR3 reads CASSVAHGKYNEQFF. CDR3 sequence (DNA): TGTGCCAGCAGCGTAGCCCACGGGAAGTACAATGAGCAGTTCTTC.

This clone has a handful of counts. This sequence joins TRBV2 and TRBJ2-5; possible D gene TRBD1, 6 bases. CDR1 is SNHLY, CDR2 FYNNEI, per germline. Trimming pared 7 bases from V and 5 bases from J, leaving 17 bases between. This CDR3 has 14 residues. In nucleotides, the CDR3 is TGTGCCAGCAACCCCCAGGGGCGCGGGGAGACCCAGTACTTC. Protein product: CASNPQGRGETQYF.

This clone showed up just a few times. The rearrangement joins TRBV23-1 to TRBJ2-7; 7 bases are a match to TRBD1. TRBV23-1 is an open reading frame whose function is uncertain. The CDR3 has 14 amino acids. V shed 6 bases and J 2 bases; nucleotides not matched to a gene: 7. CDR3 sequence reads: CASRPTGQTYEQYF. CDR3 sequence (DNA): TGCGCCAGCAGACCGACAGGGCAAACCTACGAGCAGTACTTC.

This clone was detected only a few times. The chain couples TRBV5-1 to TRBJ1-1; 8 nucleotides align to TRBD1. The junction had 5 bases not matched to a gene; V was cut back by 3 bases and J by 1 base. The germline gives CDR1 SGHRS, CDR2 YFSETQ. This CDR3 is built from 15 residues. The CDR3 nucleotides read TGCGCCAGCAGCTGGGACAGGCCGCCGAACACTGAAGCTTTCTTT. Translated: CASSWDRPPNTEAFF.

CDR3 residues: CASSFGDHTDTQYF. The CDR3 DNA sequence: TGTGCCAGCAGCTTCGGGGACCACACAGATACGCAGTATTTT. The chain links TRBV11-2 to TRBJ2-3; D is possibly TRBD1 or TRBD2 (5 bases each). This CDR3 has 14 amino acids. Germline CDR1 reads SGHAT; CDR2 reads FQNNGV. Deletions cut 3 bases from V and 2 bases from J, with 9 bases between.

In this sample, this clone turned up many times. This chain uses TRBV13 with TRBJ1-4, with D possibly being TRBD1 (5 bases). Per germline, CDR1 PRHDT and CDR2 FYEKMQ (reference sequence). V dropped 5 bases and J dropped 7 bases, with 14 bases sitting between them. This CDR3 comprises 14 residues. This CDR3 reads CASSLRQLGEKLFF. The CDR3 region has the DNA TGTGCCAGCAGCCTTCGACAGCTGGGTGAAAAACTGTTTTTT.

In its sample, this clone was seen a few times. CDR3 sequence (DNA): TGTGCCTGGAGTCCAGTCACCGGGGAGCTGTTTTTT. It translates to CAWSPVTGELFF. V and J are TRBV30 and TRBJ2-2; no definite D call. V lost 2 bases to trimming and J lost 4 bases, with 5 bases between them. Germline V gene data show CDR1 as GTSNPN and CDR2 as SVGIG (reference sequence). The CDR3 contains 12 residues.

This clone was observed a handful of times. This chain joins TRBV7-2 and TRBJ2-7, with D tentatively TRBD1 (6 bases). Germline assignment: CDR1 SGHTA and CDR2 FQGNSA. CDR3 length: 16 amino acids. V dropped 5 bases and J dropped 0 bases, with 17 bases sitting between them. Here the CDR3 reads CASSSKIGGHSYEQYF. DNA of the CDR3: TGTGCCAGCAGCAGCAAAATAGGGGGACACTCCTACGAGCAGTACTTC.